One and the same sample provided the 24 T cell receptor beta chains below, sequenced in a study of blood T cell repertoires in COVID-19. The assay was immunoSEQ multiplex PCR, and TCRdb's table has in-frame clones only and misses some. In the table there are 85,000 or so clones, roughly 85% of which are singletons. The sequenced sample was peripheral blood. These receptors were collected from a man aged 45-60 years with active or convalescent COVID-19.

The chain links TRBV24-1 to TRBJ2-7; 8 bases are a match to TRBD1. The CDR3 spans 15 residues. Germline V gene sequence: CDR1 KGHDR, CDR2 SFDVKD. After removal of 9 bases from V and 1 base from J, the junction contained 10 bases not matched to a gene. The CDR3 sequence is CATHFPGQGSYEQYF. The CDR3 region has the DNA TGTGCCACCCACTTTCCCGGACAGGGTTCCTACGAGCAGTACTTC.

V usage is TRBV9 and J usage is TRBJ1-2; weak D call: TRBD1 (6 bases). The CDR3 has 13 amino acids. Germline V gene lookup returns CDR1 SGDLS and CDR2 YYNGEE. V dropped 0 bases and J dropped 3 bases, with 6 bases sitting between them. The chain's CDR3 is CASSVDRDYGYTF. The CDR3 nucleotides read TGTGCCAGCAGCGTAGACAGGGACTATGGCTACACCTTC.

This chain connects TRBV19 to TRBJ2-3; D ambiguous. Germline CDR1 reads LNHDA; CDR2 reads SQIVND (reference sequence). The V gene lost 6 bases and the J gene lost 7 bases, with 11 bases spanning the gap. CDR3 length equals 12 residues. The CDR3 region has the DNA TGTGCCAGTAGCCACGAGAGCCATACGCAGTATTTT. This encodes CASSHESHTQYF.

The chain is built from TRBV5-1 and TRBJ2-5; 8 bases fit TRBD1. CDR1 SGHRS and CDR2 YFSETQ come from the germline V gene. V lost 0 bases, J lost 5 bases, and 6 bases stayed unmatched. The CDR3 length is 15 residues. CDR3 sequence (DNA): TGCGCCAGCAGCTTGGGACAGGGGACCCGGGAGACCCAGTACTTC. Translating it yields CASSLGQGTRETQYF.

This chain connects TRBV4-2 to TRBJ2-3; unclear D gene. The V end was cut by 4 bases, the J end by 6 bases, with 11 bases between. This CDR3 has 13 amino acids. Germline values: CDR1 LGHNA, CDR2 YNFKEQ. The CDR3 nucleotides are TGTGCCAGCAGCCTCTATTCCCCGGATACGCAGTATTTT. It is translated as CASSLYSPDTQYF.

The chain joins TRBV24-1 to TRBJ1-5; TRBD1 might be the D (5 bases). Germline loops: CDR1 KGHDR, CDR2 SFDVKD. V was pared by 5 bases and J by 0 bases, with 10 bases between. This CDR3 has 15 amino acids. CDR3: CATSGGGDSNQPQHF. The CDR3 nucleotides are TGTGCCACCAGTGGGGGAGGGGATAGCAATCAGCCCCAGCATTTT.

The chain couples TRBV3-1 (or the pseudogene TRBV3-2) to TRBJ1-2; D gene ambiguous. V was trimmed by 1 base and J by 7 bases, leaving 10 bases between them. This CDR3 region has 13 residues. CDR1 is LGHDT and CDR2 is YNNKEL in the germline V gene (reference sequence). The CDR3, as DNA: TGTGCCAGCAGCCAAGTGCCGGAGAGTGGCTACACCTTC. Translating it yields CASSQVPESGYTF.

This chain links TRBV24-1 with TRBJ2-2, with D possibly TRBD2 on 5 matching bases. Trimming removed 2 bases at V and 5 bases at J, with 11 bases between. Germline V lookup: CDR1 KGHDR, CDR2 SFDVKD. The CDR3 totals 15 residues. The CDR3 DNA sequence: TGTGCCACCAGTGATTCCGGGCGGGTTACCGGGGAGCTGTTTTTT. Amino acids: CATSDSGRVTGELFF.

The genes are TRBV6-4 and TRBJ2-2; 13 bases agree with TRBD2. The CDR3 spans 18 residues. The trim removed 7 bases at V and 5 bases at J, leaving 13 bases unmatched. Germline assignment: CDR1 MRHNA and CDR2 SNTAGT. CDR3 nucleotides: TGTGCCAGCACCGGACTAGCGGGAGAAGTTAGGTGGACCGGGGAGCTGTTTTTT. It is translated as CASTGLAGEVRWTGELFF.

This clone came up once. The chain combines TRBV10-3 with TRBJ2-2; D might be TRBD1 (6 bases). Trimming shortened V by 0 bases and J by 4 bases, and 24 bases separated the two germline ends. Germline assignment: CDR1 ENHRY and CDR2 SYGVKD. The CDR3 contains 20 residues. CDR3 sequence (DNA): TGTGCCATCAGTGAGTCGAATCTCCCGGGACACCCGCGCCGCACCGGGGAGCTGTTTTTT. Residues: CAISESNLPGHPRRTGELFF.

This clone was seen only once. The CDR3 region has the DNA TGTGCCAGCAGTGGGAGGACTAGCCCCATGAACACTGAAGCTTTCTTT. This encodes CASSGRTSPMNTEAFF. The V gene is TRBV2, the J gene TRBJ1-1; no definite D call. Trimming removed 4 bases at V and 0 bases at J, with 15 bases between. Germline V lookup: CDR1 SNHLY, CDR2 FYNNEI. The CDR3 has 16 residues.

This clone was observed a few times. V is TRBV4-1 and J is TRBJ2-7, with D possibly being TRBD2 (7 bases). Germline CDR1 and CDR2: MGHRA and YSYEKL. Trimming stripped 0 bases from V and 3 bases from J, with 18 bases between. The CDR3 length is 17 residues. The CDR3 spells CASSQDYPGGQLYEQYF. The CDR3 nucleotides read TGCGCCAGCAGCCAAGATTATCCGGGAGGACAGCTCTACGAGCAGTACTTC.

The CDR3 loop is CAITKGDYSNQPQHF. The DNA of the CDR3 is TGTGCCATCACCAAGGGAGATTATAGCAATCAGCCCCAGCATTTT. The V gene is TRBV10-3, the J gene TRBJ1-5; D uncertain. The CDR3 is 15 amino acids. Per the germline V gene, CDR1 is ENHRY and CDR2 is SYGVKD. The ends were cut back, 7 bases at V and 0 bases at J, with 13 bases in the middle.

V gene TRBV7-2 combines with J gene TRBJ1-6, with D possibly being TRBD1 (6 bases). The CDR3 runs to 19 residues. The germline V and J ends were trimmed by 7 bases and 5 bases, with 27 bases remaining between them. CDR1 and CDR2 from the germline V gene are SGHTA and FQGNSA. This CDR3 reads CASTHYRNRDNANNSPLHF. The CDR3 DNA is TGTGCCAGCACCCACTATCGAAACCGGGACAACGCGAATAATTCACCCCTCCACTTT.

V is TRBV19 and J is TRBJ1-1; D gene unclear. Trimming left V 5 bases short and J 1 base short, with 8 bases between. The germline CDR1 and CDR2 sequences are LNHDA and SQIVND (reference sequence). This CDR3 contains 13 residues. The CDR3 DNA reads as TGTGCCAGTAGTTCTAGGAGGAACACTGAAGCTTTCTTT. It codes for CASSSRRNTEAFF.

The J gene is TRBJ2-2, the V gene TRBV5-4; 9 nucleotides agree with TRBD1. Germline trimming cut 3 bases from V and 0 bases from J; bases unmatched to any gene: 3. This CDR3 contains 16 residues. Germline CDR1 and CDR2: SGHNT and YYREEE (reference sequence). The CDR3 DNA reads as TGTGCCAGCAGCTCAACAGGGGGCCCGAACACCGGGGAGCTGTTTTTT. Residues: CASSSTGGPNTGELFF.

This chain links TRBV5-1 with TRBJ1-2, with a weak D call TRBD1 (5 bases). With 4 bases removed from V and 1 base from J, the gap between germline ends came to 11 bases. The germline gives CDR1 SGHRS, CDR2 YFSETQ. CDR3 length equals 14 residues. The CDR3 reads CASSRQTDNYGYTF. CDR3 bases: TGCGCCAGCAGCCGACAGACAGATAACTATGGCTACACCTTC.

The V call is TRBV5-1, the J call TRBJ1-1, with D perhaps TRBD1 (5 bases). Germline V gene sequence: CDR1 SGHRS, CDR2 YFSETQ. The CDR3 length is 13 residues. V shed 0 bases and J shed 6 bases, with 9 bases lying between them. The CDR3 sequence: CASSLGVGAEAFF. The DNA for the CDR3 is TGCGCCAGCAGCTTGGGGGTAGGGGCTGAAGCTTTCTTT. Drawing the rest from reference TRBV5-1 and TRBJ1-1, the complete variable domain is KAGVTQTPRYLIKTRGQQVTLSCSPISGHRSVSWYQQTPGQGLQFLFEYFSETQRNKGNFPGRFSGRQFSNSRSEMNVSTLELGDSALYLCASSLGVGAEAFFGQGTRLTVV.

Comments on this clone: Relative to the germline gene, one junction end is altered; a read error may explain this. V gene TRBV6-6 combines with J gene TRBJ1-3, with D unresolved. Germline CDR1 MNHNY, CDR2 SVGAGI (reference sequence). CDR3 length equals 14 residues. DNA of the CDR3: TGTGCCAGCAGTCCCCGACTAGCTGGGAACACCATATATTTT. Its translation: CASSPRLAGNTIYF.

The chain has TRBV5-4 and TRBJ1-1; D might be TRBD1 (5 bases). Germline V gives CDR1 SGHNT, CDR2 YYREEE (reference sequence). The length of the CDR3 is 16 residues. The V end was cut by 1 base, the J end by 4 bases, with 17 bases between. The CDR3 nucleotides read TGTGCCAGCAGCTTGCGTTTCGGGGCGCGGGGCACTGAAGCTTTCTTT. Translation gives CASSLRFGARGTEAFF.

The chain carries TRBV2 and TRBJ2-3, with 9 bases identical to TRBD1. V lost 5 bases, J lost 2 bases, and 5 bases stayed unmatched. This CDR3 has 15 residues. CDR1 is SNHLY, CDR2 FYNNEI, per germline. CDR3 coding DNA: TGTGCCAGCAGTACAGGGACAGGGTTCACAGATACGCAGTATTTT. It specifies CASSTGTGFTDTQYF.

This chain connects TRBV19 to TRBJ2-3, with D hard to call. Germline assignment: CDR1 LNHDA and CDR2 SQIVND (reference sequence). V was cut by 3 bases and J by 6 bases, with 10 bases left in between. The CDR3 runs 13 residues. The DNA of the CDR3 is TGTGCCAGTAGTATTAACTGGGCGGATACGCAGTATTTT. Translating it yields CASSINWADTQYF.

The rearrangement uses TRBV13 and TRBJ2-3, with TRBD2 matching over 10 bases. The trim removed 3 bases at V and 4 bases at J, leaving 7 bases unmatched. This CDR3 has 16 residues. The germline V gene has CDR1 PRHDT and CDR2 FYEKMQ (reference sequence). CDR3 protein: CASSFLSSGSSDTQYF. The CDR3 DNA reads as TGTGCCAGCAGCTTCCTTTCTAGCGGGAGCTCAGATACGCAGTATTTT.

The chain links TRBV9 to TRBJ1-1; D ambiguous. Trimming left V 2 bases short and J 0 bases short, with 11 bases between. Germline values: CDR1 SGDLS, CDR2 YYNGEE. The CDR3 is 15 amino acids. DNA of the CDR3: TGTGCCAGCAGCGTCGGCCCCAGGATGAACACTGAAGCTTTCTTT. It translates to CASSVGPRMNTEAFF.